This T cell receptor beta chain was profiled in a study of a mutant IDH1 vaccine in newly diagnosed glioma. The wider study: The sex distribution of treated patients was about 60% male and about 38% female, with a mean age of roughly 40 years. Antecedent treatment encompassed radiotherapy, temozolomide, or their combination; the majority received both. Study-wide points: Among patients, around 93% showed immune responses induced by the vaccine.

The assay was immunoSEQ multiplex PCR, and TCRdb's table has in-frame clones only and misses some. The sample comprises over 80,000 clones, roughly 90% of which are singletons, and less than 0.65% rests with the top ten. A word on this clone: Its antigen is undetermined.

The CDR3 totals 16 residues. Trimming cost V 4 bases and J 0 bases; bases outside gene matches: 9. Germline CDR1 reads SGHNT; CDR2 reads YYREEE (reference sequence). This sample's time point: baseline, week 1 (first vaccination visit). Treatment meaning: pre-vaccination baseline after standard-of-care therapy. New WHO grade 3 or 4 astrocytomas that were IDH1-mutant and ATRX-lost occurred in the donors. The sequencing used PBMCs, collected from a glioma patient treated with radiotherapy, temozolomide or both. The chain is built from TRBV5-4 and TRBJ2-7, with 8 bases that match TRBD2. The TCR comes from a woman between 50 and 59 years old with glioma. The CDR3, as DNA: TGTGCCAGCAGCCCCGGTCAGCGGGGGAACTCCTACGAGCAGTACTTC. This translates into CASSPGQRGNSYEQYF.